Shown below are 6 T cell receptor beta chains from a single sample sequenced in a study of T cells in localized non-small cell lung cancer. Clones were sequenced by immunoSEQ multiplex PCR, and TCRdb holds only the in-frame ones, with some missing. This sample has around 3,100 clones; around 24% occur once, and the top ten carry roughly a fifth. The source was lung tumor tissue, collected before any cancer treatment. These receptors all stem from a man aged 40-75 years with stage II squamous cell lung carcinoma.

This clone is labeled large. The chain is built from TRBV11-3 and TRBJ2-1; D ambiguous. The CDR3 runs 14 residues. The V gene lost 3 bases and the J gene lost 9 bases, with 15 bases spanning the gap. Germline V CDR1 and CDR2: SGHNT, YENEEA. CDR3 nucleotides: TGTGCCAGCAGCTTTGGATCTGCCCCGGGTGAGCAGTTCTTC. This gives the protein CASSFGSAPGEQFF.

The chain combines TRBV6-8 with TRBJ2-7, with 8 bases matching TRBD1. The CDR3 is made up of 13 amino acids. CDR1 and CDR2 (germline): MNHGY, SAAAGT. V was clipped by 8 bases and J by 5 bases; unmatched bases: 8. For the CDR3, the DNA is TGTGCCAGCTATCGGGACAGGCTCCACGAGCAGTACTTC. Protein product: CASYRDRLHEQYF.

This clone was counted only a few times. The CDR3 region has the DNA TGTGCCAGCAGCTTGTTACCGGGCCCTCAAGAGACCCAGTACTTC. It translates to CASSLLPGPQETQYF. The rearrangement uses TRBV11-3 and TRBJ2-5, with D unresolved. This CDR3 region has 15 residues. Germline-derived CDR1 and CDR2 are SGHNT and YENEEA. Deletions cut 3 bases from V and 2 bases from J, with 13 bases between.

This clone was detected a few times. The CDR3 DNA is TGTGCCAGCTCACCACCGACAGGGGGCACTGAAGCTTTCTTT. Translation: CASSPPTGGTEAFF. The chain joins TRBV18 to TRBJ1-1; TRBD1 matches 9 bases. The CDR3 loop spans 14 amino acids. CDR1 and CDR2 from the germline V gene are KGHSH and LQKENI. With V trimmed by 0 bases and J by 4 bases, 0 bases remained unmatched.

As DNA, the CDR3 is TGTGCCAGCAGTCTGGACAGTACTGAAGCTTTCTTT. Amino acid sequence: CASSLDSTEAFF. The V and J genes are TRBV28 and TRBJ1-1; the D gene is possibly TRBD1 (6 bases). Trimming pared 5 bases from V and 5 bases from J, leaving 9 bases between. CDR1 and CDR2 from the germline V gene are MDHEN and SYDVKM. The CDR3 length is 12 residues.

The V call is TRBV18, the J call TRBJ1-5; the match to TRBD1 covers 7 bases. CDR3 length: 14 amino acids. Germline loops: CDR1 KGHSH, CDR2 LQKENI. J gave up 8 bases and V 3 bases, and 7 bases lay outside the gene matches. The CDR3 loop reads CASSPNRDSKPQHF. Written as DNA, the CDR3 is TGTGCCAGCTCACCCAACCGGGACAGTAAGCCCCAGCATTTT. Looking up the rest from reference TRBV18 and TRBJ1-5 gives the full variable domain: NAGVMQNPRHLVRRRGQEARLRCSPMKGHSHVYWYRQLPEEGLKFMVYLQKENIIDESGMPKERFSAEFPKEGPSILRIQQVVRGDSAAYFCASSPNRDSKPQHFGDGTRLSIL.